A selection of T cell receptor beta chains follows, all from one sample in a study of shared clonotypes between healthy human individuals. Sequencing used immunoSEQ multiplex PCR; TCRdb keeps in-frame clones, though not all of them. The sample carries around 940,000 clones, more than 75% recorded once. Sequences were obtained from memory CD4+ T cells sorted from blood. The source of these receptors is a man aged 18 to 30 in good health. The conserved cysteine and the conserved F or W are not part of the CDR3 here. D genes are given only for firm matches.

d_call	v_call	j_call	cdr3_aa
.	TRBV28	TRBJ1-2	ASSLGKRGYGYT
.	TRBV19	TRBJ1-1	ASSIKERGTEAF
.	TRBV28	TRBJ2-7	ASYKGYEQY
.	TRBV30	TRBJ2-2	AWGQFNTGELF
.	TRBV5-1	TRBJ2-3	ASSLSQGSTDTQY
.	TRBV11-3	TRBJ2-1	ASSTGLGAINEQF
.	TRBV16	TRBJ2-3	ASSQPRRPTDTQY
.	TRBV4-1	TRBJ2-5	ASSQGGGLAVETQY
.	TRBV9	TRBJ1-5	ASSAGSGYSNQPQH
TRBD1	TRBV10-2	TRBJ1-4	ASRQGVREKLF
.	TRBV28	TRBJ1-2	ASSTPGQSHGYT
TRBD1	TRBV4-3	TRBJ2-7	ASSQEYYRGDEQY
.	TRBV19	TRBJ1-6	AATSGGGNSPLH
.	TRBV7-6	TRBJ2-3	ASSLRRGPAGNTDTQY
.	TRBV16	TRBJ1-1	ASSSVAGNTEAF
TRBD1	TRBV27	TRBJ1-2	ASSLGQGDGYT
.	TRBV6-5	TRBJ2-7	ASSYSVSSYEQY
TRBD2	TRBV18	TRBJ2-5	ASSPGRGGETQY
TRBD1	TRBV10-3	TRBJ1-5	AISETQGNQPQH
.	TRBV4-1	TRBJ2-1	ASSQEGRSTYNEQF
.	TRBV28	TRBJ1-2	ASSFTPPGRD
.	TRBV6-5	TRBJ2-3	ASSHSLARTDTQY